Below are 10 T cell receptor beta chains sequenced from a single sample in a study of blood T cell repertoires in COVID-19. Profiling relied on immunoSEQ multiplex PCR, and the TCRdb table lists in-frame clones only, not all of them. The sample yields around 68,000 clones, roughly three quarters seen once. The sequencing sample was made of peripheral blood. Every receptor here comes from a woman aged 50 to 60 with acute or convalescent COVID-19.

V usage is TRBV11-2 and J usage is TRBJ2-1; the D gene is possibly TRBD2 (5 bases). CDR3 size: 17 residues. The germline CDR1 and CDR2 sequences are SGHAT and FQNNGV. V lost 3 bases to trimming and J lost 0 bases, with 15 bases between them. The DNA for the CDR3 is TGTGCCAGCAGCTTGGAAGCGGTGTCGAGCTCCTACAATGAGCAGTTCTTC. This encodes CASSLEAVSSSYNEQFF.

This chain links TRBV9 with TRBJ2-3, with 9 bases that match TRBD1. This CDR3 spans 16 amino acids. Germline assignment: CDR1 SGDLS and CDR2 YYNGEE. Trimming took 0 bases from V and 2 from J; bases not matched to a gene: 4. CDR3 region: CASSVAQGANTDTQYF. CDR3 bases: TGTGCCAGCAGCGTAGCACAGGGGGCGAACACAGATACGCAGTATTTT.

CDR3 sequence (DNA): TGTGCCACCAGTAAAGGACAGGGTGAAGCTTTCTTT. Translation: CATSKGQGEAFF. The chain uses TRBV24-1 and TRBJ1-1; 8 bases are shared with TRBD1. The V gene's germline CDR1 is KGHDR and CDR2 SFDVKD. V shed 6 bases, J shed 7 bases, and the junction held 3 bases outside the gene matches. This CDR3 comprises 12 residues.

The chain carries TRBV5-1 and TRBJ2-7; 8 bases are a match to TRBD1. The CDR3 covers 14 residues. J gave up 3 bases and V 1 base, and 3 bases lay outside the gene matches. Germline V gene lookup returns CDR1 SGHRS and CDR2 YFSETQ. The CDR3 loop reads CASSLRQGYYEQYF. CDR3 DNA sequence: TGCGCCAGCAGCTTGCGACAGGGGTACTACGAGCAGTACTTC.

The chain joins TRBV3-1 (or the pseudogene TRBV3-2) to TRBJ2-1; TRBD2 aligns across 15 bases. Germline lookup yields CDR1 LGHDT and CDR2 YNNKEL (reference sequence). The CDR3 has 15 residues. Unmatched junction bases numbered 10, after V lost 10 bases and J lost 9 bases. The CDR3 DNA reads as TGTGCCACGAGGGGGACTAGCGGGAGGCCGGGTGAGCAGTTCTTC. Translating it yields CATRGTSGRPGEQFF.

The chain joins TRBV11-1 to TRBJ2-1; 8 positions match TRBD1. Germline CDR1 and CDR2: SGHAT and FQDESV (reference sequence). V lost 5 bases to trimming and J lost 9 bases; unmatched junction nucleotides: 9. This CDR3 region has 14 residues. The DNA of the CDR3 is TGTGCCAGCAGCCGTGACAGGGGATCGGTTGAGCAGTTCTTC. Protein sequence: CASSRDRGSVEQFF. The full variable domain, completed using reference TRBV11-1 and TRBJ2-1, is EAEVAQSPRYKITEKSQAVAFWCDPISGHATLYWYRQILGQGPELLVQFQDESVVDDSQLPKDRFSAERLKGVDSTLKIQPAELGDSAMYLCASSRDRGSVEQFFGPGTRLTVL.

This chain joins TRBV27 and TRBJ1-4; the D is unclear. Germline loops: CDR1 MNHEY, CDR2 SMNVEV (reference sequence). Trimming cost V 6 bases and J 14 bases, with 19 bases left between them. The CDR3 totals 13 residues. CDR3 nucleotides: TGTGCCAGCAGCCCGACGGAGCGAACCGGGCTGTTTTTT. It translates to CASSPTERTGLFF. The whole variable domain, remainder taken from reference TRBV27 and TRBJ1-4, is EAQVTQNPRYLITVTGKKLTVTCSQNMNHEYMSWYRQDPGLGLRQIYYSMNVEVTDKGDVPEGYKVSRKEKRNFPLILESPSPNQTSLYFCASSPTERTGLFFGSGTQLSVL.

V and J are TRBV7-9 and TRBJ1-2, with TRBD1 as a possible D gene (6 bases). The germline V gene has CDR1 SEHNR and CDR2 FQNEAQ (reference sequence). The CDR3 runs 17 residues. Trimming pared 5 bases from V and 3 bases from J, leaving 22 bases between. The CDR3 spells CASSPPRGDRLDYGYTF. The DNA for the CDR3 is TGTGCCAGCAGCCCCCCCCGGGGTGACAGGTTGGACTATGGCTACACCTTC.

A few counts support this clone. The chain has TRBV6-5 and TRBJ2-3, with 7 bases that match TRBD2. J lost 0 bases, V lost 2 bases, and 5 bases had no gene match. From germline, CDR1 is MNHEY and CDR2 SVGAGI. This CDR3 is built from 16 residues. CDR3 bases: TGTGCCAGCAGTTACGCAGGACTAGACAGCACAGATACGCAGTATTTT. This sequence encodes CASSYAGLDSTDTQYF.

This chain links TRBV29-1 with TRBJ2-3; 8 nucleotides align to TRBD2. The J segment lost 4 bases and the V segment lost 1 base, leaving 7 bases of the junction unmatched. Germline V gives CDR1 SQVTM, CDR2 ANQGSEA. The CDR3 loop spans 15 amino acids. In nucleotides, the CDR3 is TGCAGCGTTGAAGGAACAGCGGGAGTGTCAGATACGCAGTATTTT. Encoded protein: CSVEGTAGVSDTQYF.